The T cell receptor beta chain described here comes from a study of Ad26.COV2.S vaccination and SARS-CoV-2 variants. As regards this clone: Its antigen is not known.

This sample's treatment: 15 to 20 received Ad26.COV2.S at low or high dose, single or two shots; roughly five received placebo; per-sample allocation not given. The samples date from day 63 after the first vaccine or placebo injection. Wuhan-strain SARS-CoV-2 spike was expressed by the Ad26 vector that made up the vaccine. General study results and limits: While placebo recipients had lower spike-specific TCR breadth, vaccine recipients had more.

The table came from immunoSEQ multiplex PCR; TCRdb's copy has only in-frame clones and leaves some out. The data contain roughly 680,000 clones, roughly 90% of them singletons. This CDR3 contains 17 residues. CDR1 is SGHAT, CDR2 FQNNGV, per germline. Trimming cost V 4 bases and J 9 bases; bases outside gene matches: 15. The material sequenced was peripheral blood, taken in a trial of Ad26.COV2.S vaccine versus placebo. The gene calls are TRBV11-2 and TRBJ2-1; TRBD2 matches at 10 bases. This clonotype originated in a person aged 18-65 years who received the Ad26.COV2.S COVID-19 vaccine or a placebo. CDR3 protein: CASSSSLLAGIQGEQFF. CDR3 DNA sequence: TGTGCCAGCAGCTCCTCCCTACTAGCGGGAATTCAGGGTGAGCAGTTCTTC.